These 29 T cell receptor beta chains came from one sample sequenced in a study of T cell responses to AZD1222 COVID-19 vaccine (dated by TCRdb to the early 2020s). What the time point label conveys for this sample: about 28 days (+/-7) after the second vaccine dose. Explained via the paper, the treatment or condition label denotes: meningococcal conjugate vaccine given as trial control. The method behind the library was the immunoSEQ multiplex PCR assay. As stored in TCRdb, this immuneACCESS dataset retains in-frame rearrangements with V and J assigned. A fraction of the clones does not appear; measured against another copy, unresolved V genes explain less than half of the discrepancy, and the remainder lacks a known reason. The sample table shows 200,000 to 250,000 clones, and roughly 94% are seen once. The ten most abundant clones make up 1.7% of the sample. The sequencing used peripheral blood, collected 28 days after the second dose of the MenACWY control vaccine. The receptors were gathered from an adult who received the MenACWY meningococcal vaccine as a control.

V and J are TRBV15 and TRBJ1-6; D gene uncertain. Per germline, CDR1 LNHNV and CDR2 YYDKDF (reference sequence). V dropped 3 bases and J dropped 9 bases, with 15 bases sitting between them. There are 15 residues in the CDR3. The chain's CDR3 is CATSSNRGTPSPLHF. In nucleotides, the CDR3 is TGTGCCACCAGCAGCAACCGCGGCACGCCTTCACCCCTCCACTTT.

The rearrangement uses TRBV9 and TRBJ2-2, with 9 positions matching TRBD2. The ends lost 0 bases at V and 5 bases at J; junction bases unmatched: 5. Germline V lookup: CDR1 SGDLS, CDR2 YYNGEE. The CDR3 is made up of 16 amino acids. The CDR3 sequence is CASSVVAGDRTGELFF. CDR3 coding DNA: TGTGCCAGCAGCGTAGTAGCGGGAGATCGGACCGGGGAGCTGTTTTTT.

J is TRBJ2-5 and V is TRBV11-2; 7 bases are shared with TRBD2. V was pared by 1 base and J by 3 bases, with 5 bases of the junction left unmatched. CDR3 length: 15 amino acids. Germline V gene data show CDR1 as SGHAT and CDR2 as FQNNGV. CDR3 protein: CASSLGGGNEETQYF. CDR3 sequence (DNA): TGTGCCAGCAGCTTAGGGGGAGGGAACGAAGAGACCCAGTACTTC.

V usage is TRBV28 and J usage is TRBJ1-1; tentatively, D is TRBD1 (5 bases). V lost 5 bases and J 0 bases, leaving 10 bases between the germline ends. This CDR3 has 14 residues. The germline V gene encodes CDR1 MDHEN and CDR2 SYDVKM. CDR3 bases: TGTGCCAGCAGTGGGGGATCCCTGAACACTGAAGCTTTCTTT. It specifies CASSGGSLNTEAFF.

CDR3 nucleotide sequence: TGTGCCAGTAGTCTCGGGACAGCGGTTCGGGAAAAACTGTTTTTT. Translating gives CASSLGTAVREKLFF. The rearrangement joins TRBV19 to TRBJ1-4; 7 bases are shared with TRBD1. This CDR3 contains 15 residues. Trimming took 5 bases from V and 8 from J; bases not matched to a gene: 11. Germline V gives CDR1 LNHDA, CDR2 SQIVND (reference sequence).

This clone showed up just once. The J gene is TRBJ1-1, the V gene TRBV10-3; D perhaps matches TRBD1 (6 bases). V shed 8 bases and J shed 4 bases, with 17 bases lying between them. This CDR3 spans 14 amino acids. Germline-derived CDR1 and CDR2 are ENHRY and SYGVKD. The CDR3 nucleotides read TGTGCCATCGGGGGCGAGGACCCAACCACTGAAGCTTTCTTT. Its translation: CAIGGEDPTTEAFF.

This clone was observed a handful of times. The rearrangement joins TRBV11-2 to TRBJ1-6; D gene unclear. V lost 1 base, J lost 6 bases, and 10 bases lay in between. The CDR3 loop spans 15 amino acids. Looked up from germline, CDR1 is SGHAT and CDR2 is FQNNGV. CDR3 bases: TGTGCCAGCAGCTTAGGCATGGCTACTAATTCACCCCTCCACTTT. It codes for CASSLGMATNSPLHF.

This clone appeared once. The chain joins TRBV7-8 to TRBJ1-2; 9 bases match TRBD1. V was pared by 4 bases and J by 7 bases, with 10 bases of the junction left unmatched. Per the germline V gene, CDR1 is SGHVS and CDR2 is FQNEAQ. This CDR3 has 15 amino acids. As DNA, the CDR3 is TGTGCCAGCAGCTCCAGCCCGGACAGGGGAACTGGCTACACCTTC. Protein: CASSSSPDRGTGYTF. Full variable domain (missing parts from reference TRBV7-8 and TRBJ1-2): GAGVSQSPRYKVAKRGQDVALRCDPISGHVSLFWYQQALGQGPEFLTYFQNEAQLDKSGLPSDRFFAERPEGSVSTLKIQRTQQEDSAVYLCASSSSPDRGTGYTFGSGTRLTVV.

The chain employs TRBV2 and TRBJ2-1; the D gene could be TRBD1 or TRBD2 (5 bases each). The germline V and J ends were trimmed by 6 bases and 4 bases, with 10 bases remaining between them. The CDR3 is 13 amino acids. The V gene's germline CDR1 is SNHLY and CDR2 FYNNEI. The CDR3 is CASRGRYYNEQFF. As DNA, the CDR3 is TGTGCCAGCAGGGGACGCTATTACAATGAGCAGTTCTTC. The whole variable domain, remainder taken from reference TRBV2 and TRBJ2-1, is EPEVTQTPSHQVTQMGQEVILRCVPISNHLYFYWYRQILGQKVEFLVSFYNNEISEKSEIFDDQFSVERPDGSNFTLKIRSTKLEDSAMYFCASRGRYYNEQFFGPGTRLTVL.

This clone was recorded once. The V and J genes are TRBV5-6 and TRBJ1-6, with a tentative D call TRBD1 (5 bases). The CDR3 extends over 14 amino acids. Germline CDR1 is SGHDT and CDR2 is YYEEEE. V lost 1 base to trimming and J lost 6 bases, with 8 bases between them. CDR3 nucleotide sequence: TGTGCCAGCAGCTTGTTAGGGGTTAATTCACCCCTCCACTTT. Protein product: CASSLLGVNSPLHF.

This clone was detected once. V is TRBV21-1 and J is TRBJ2-2; the table assigns TRBD2, which was not confirmed against the DNA. TRBV21-1 counts as a pseudogene. The CDR3 contains 18 residues. CDR3 nucleotide sequence: TGTGCCAGCAGCAAAAGCGTGGGCGGGTGGGTGAACACCGGGGAGCTGTTTTTT. Residues: CASSKSVGGWVNTGELFF.

This rearrangement joins TRBV27 to TRBJ1-1; D might be TRBD1 (6 bases). V was trimmed by 6 bases and J by 4 bases, leaving 12 bases between them. Germline CDR1 reads MNHEY; CDR2 reads SMNVEV (reference sequence). This CDR3 region has 13 residues. The CDR3 is CASSLGGATEAFF. In DNA, the CDR3 is TGTGCCAGCAGCCTTGGGGGGGCCACTGAAGCTTTCTTT.

The gene calls are TRBV9 and TRBJ2-5, with 8 bases fitting TRBD2. V shed 6 bases, J shed 1 base, and the junction held 11 bases outside the gene matches. Per germline, CDR1 SGDLS and CDR2 YYNGEE. This CDR3 is built from 16 residues. CDR3 protein: CASTLSAGGTQETQYF. The DNA for the CDR3 is TGTGCCAGCACCCTATCGGCGGGGGGAACCCAAGAGACCCAGTACTTC.

The chain couples TRBV6-1 to TRBJ1-6; TRBD1 is a possible D gene (6 bases). Trimming pared 6 bases from V and 6 bases from J, leaving 12 bases between. CDR3 length equals 14 residues. Germline V gene sequence: CDR1 MNHNS, CDR2 SASEGT. CDR3 DNA sequence: TGTGCCAGCAGACCCACAGGGACTAATTCACCCCTCCACTTT. Amino acid sequence: CASRPTGTNSPLHF.

Only one count was recorded for this clone. The gene calls are TRBV6-5 and TRBJ1-4, with 12 bases fitting TRBD1. Germline CDR1 reads MNHEY; CDR2 reads SVGAGI. V dropped 11 bases and J dropped 8; count of bases not matched to a gene: 6. CDR3 length: 13 amino acids. DNA for the CDR3: TGTGCCCACGGGACAGGGGGCATAGAAAAACTGTTTTTT. Its translation is CAHGTGGIEKLFF.

This chain links TRBV30 with TRBJ2-7; 10 bases fit TRBD1. With V trimmed by 4 bases and J by 2 bases, 5 bases remained unmatched. This CDR3 has 14 residues. Germline V CDR1 and CDR2: GTSNPN, SVGIG (reference sequence). The CDR3 region is CAWTRTGGTYEQYF. CDR3 sequence (DNA): TGTGCCTGGACCCGGACAGGGGGGACCTACGAGCAGTACTTC. Looking up the rest from reference TRBV30 and TRBJ2-7 gives the full variable domain: SQTIHQWPATLVQPVGSPLSLECTVEGTSNPNLYWYRQAAGRGLQLLFYSVGIGQISSEVPQNLSASRPQDRQFILSSKKLLLSDSGFYLCAWTRTGGTYEQYFGPGTRLTVT.

The chain couples TRBV19 to TRBJ2-1, with 9 nucleotides matching TRBD2. From germline, CDR1 is LNHDA and CDR2 SQIVND (reference sequence). The CDR3 sequence is 16 residues long. The V segment lost 3 bases and the J segment 1 base; nucleotides outside the gene matches: 4. CDR3 sequence (DNA): TGTGCCAGTAGTATTCTGAGCGGGAGGTCCTACAATGAGCAGTTCTTC. It is translated as CASSILSGRSYNEQFF.

This clone was seen a single time. V is TRBV28 and J is TRBJ2-1; 7 bases match TRBD1. Germline V gene lookup returns CDR1 MDHEN and CDR2 SYDVKM. The V gene end was trimmed by 5 bases and the J gene end by 7 bases; junction bases not matched to a gene: 5. CDR3 length equals 13 residues. CDR3 bases: TGTGCCAGCAGTCCCCAGGGGGAAAATGAGCAGTTCTTC. Its protein product is CASSPQGENEQFF.

J is TRBJ2-7 and V is TRBV4-2, with D tentatively TRBD1 (6 bases). Per the germline V gene, CDR1 is LGHNA and CDR2 is YNFKEQ. The CDR3 has 15 amino acids. Trimming pared 0 bases from V and 4 bases from J, leaving 13 bases between. The CDR3 sequence is CASSQDKGGRYEQYF. CDR3 coding DNA: TGTGCCAGCAGCCAAGATAAAGGGGGTAGGTACGAGCAGTACTTC.

This chain links TRBV5-1 with TRBJ2-1; 9 bases match TRBD1. The germline V gene has CDR1 SGHRS and CDR2 YFSETQ. This CDR3 comprises 15 residues. Trimming took 4 bases from V and 6 from J; bases not matched to a gene: 8. The CDR3 DNA is TGCGCCAGCAGCGCCGGGACAGGGATTTTCAATGAGCAGTTCTTC. Translated: CASSAGTGIFNEQFF.

The V and J genes are TRBV27 and TRBJ1-2; TRBD1 matches at 8 bases. This CDR3 contains 15 residues. From germline, CDR1 is MNHEY and CDR2 SMNVEV (reference sequence). Unmatched junction bases numbered 5, after V lost 0 bases and J lost 5 bases. The CDR3 is CASSLSRRGLYGYTF. In DNA, the CDR3 is TGTGCCAGCAGTTTATCTCGCAGGGGGCTTTATGGCTACACCTTC.

The chain recombines TRBV2 with TRBJ1-4; D uncertain. This CDR3 is 14 amino acids long. Germline CDR1 reads SNHLY; CDR2 reads FYNNEI. V was shortened by 6 bases and J by 0 bases, with 8 bases between the two germline ends. CDR3 nucleotide sequence: TGTGCCAGCAGCCCGACGGCAACTAATGAAAAACTGTTTTTT. Translated: CASSPTATNEKLFF.

This chain connects TRBV6-1 to TRBJ1-4; 7 nucleotides align to TRBD1. CDR3 length equals 17 residues. V lost 3 bases and J lost 2; bases outside the gene matches: 9. The germline V gene has CDR1 MNHNS and CDR2 SASEGT. CDR3 sequence reads: CASSDLKGAITNEKLFF. The DNA of the CDR3 is TGTGCCAGCAGTGACTTAAAGGGGGCAATTACTAATGAAAAACTGTTTTTT.

The chain combines TRBV23-1 with TRBJ2-5; 11 positions match TRBD2. TRBV23-1 is annotated as an ORF whose role is uncertain. J lost 4 bases, V lost 0 bases, and 10 bases had no gene match. The CDR3 length is 18 residues. The CDR3 bases are TGCGCCAGCAGTCAATCTTTTCTAGCGGGGGGTTCAAGAGAGACCCAGTACTTC. The encoded protein is CASSQSFLAGGSRETQYF.

The rearrangement uses TRBV18 and TRBJ2-1; D might be TRBD2 (5 bases). Germline CDR1 KGHSH, CDR2 LQKENI. CDR3 length equals 15 residues. Trimming cost V 5 bases and J 2 bases, with 13 bases left between them. CDR3 nucleotide sequence: TGTGCCAGCTCAACCCCCGGGGTACCCTACAATGAGCAGTTCTTC. Protein: CASSTPGVPYNEQFF.

The chain is built from TRBV4-3 and TRBJ2-1; D may be TRBD2 (5 bases). The V end lost 3 bases, the J end lost 4 bases, and 13 bases lay between the germline ends. Germline V CDR1 and CDR2: LGHNA, YSLEER. The CDR3 is made up of 15 amino acids. The CDR3 DNA is TGCGCCAGCAGCCATGAAGGGAGAGGTTACAATGAGCAGTTCTTC. Amino acids: CASSHEGRGYNEQFF.

This rearrangement joins TRBV21-1 to TRBJ2-1; the table's D call, TRBD1, has no DNA check behind it. TRBV21-1 is a known pseudogene. This CDR3 has 17 amino acids. This CDR3 is CASSKVSTSGGPNEQFF. CDR3 DNA: TGTGCCAGCAGCAAAGTTAGTACTTCAGGGGGGCCCAATGAGCAGTTCTTC.

The genes are TRBV2 and TRBJ1-4; D is perhaps TRBD1 (6 bases). The CDR3 loop spans 14 amino acids. Trimming took 7 bases from V and 3 from J, leaving 12 bases between them. CDR1 and CDR2 (germline): SNHLY, FYNNEI. CDR3 in amino acids: CASTRQASNEKLFF. As DNA, the CDR3 is TGTGCCAGCACTCGACAGGCCTCTAATGAAAAACTGTTTTTT.

V usage is TRBV24-1 and J usage is TRBJ1-6; TRBD1 agrees at 8 bases. V gave up 10 bases and J gave up 5 bases; unmatched junction bases: 3. The CDR3 consists of 13 residues. The germline V gene encodes CDR1 KGHDR and CDR2 SFDVKD. The CDR3 spells CATRQGNNSPLHF. The CDR3 coding sequence is TGTGCCACAAGACAGGGGAATAATTCACCCCTCCACTTT.